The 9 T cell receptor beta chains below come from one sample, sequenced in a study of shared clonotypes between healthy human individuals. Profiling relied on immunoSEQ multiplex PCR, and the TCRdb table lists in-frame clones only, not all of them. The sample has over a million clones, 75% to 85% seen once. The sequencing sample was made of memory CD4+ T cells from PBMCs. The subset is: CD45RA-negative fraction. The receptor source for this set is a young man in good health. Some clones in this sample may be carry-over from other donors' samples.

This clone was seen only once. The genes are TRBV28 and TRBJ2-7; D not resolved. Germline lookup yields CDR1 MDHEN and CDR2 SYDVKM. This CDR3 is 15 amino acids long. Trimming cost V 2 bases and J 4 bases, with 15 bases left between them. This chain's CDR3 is CASSLSPLFMYEQYF. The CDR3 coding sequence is TGTGCCAGCAGTTTAAGCCCCCTGTTTATGTACGAGCAGTACTTC.

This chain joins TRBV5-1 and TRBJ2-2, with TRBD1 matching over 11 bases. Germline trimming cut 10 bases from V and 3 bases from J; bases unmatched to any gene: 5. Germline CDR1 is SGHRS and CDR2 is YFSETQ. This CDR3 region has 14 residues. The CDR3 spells CAGGTGGHTGELFF. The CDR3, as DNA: TGCGCCGGCGGGACAGGGGGTCACACCGGGGAGCTGTTTTTT.

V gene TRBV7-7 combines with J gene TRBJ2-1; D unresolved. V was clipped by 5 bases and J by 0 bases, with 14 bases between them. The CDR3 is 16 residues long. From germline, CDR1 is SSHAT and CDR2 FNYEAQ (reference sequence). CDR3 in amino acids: CASSPRAPSSYNEQFF. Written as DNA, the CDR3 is TGTGCCAGCAGCCCACGGGCTCCGAGCTCCTACAATGAGCAGTTCTTC.

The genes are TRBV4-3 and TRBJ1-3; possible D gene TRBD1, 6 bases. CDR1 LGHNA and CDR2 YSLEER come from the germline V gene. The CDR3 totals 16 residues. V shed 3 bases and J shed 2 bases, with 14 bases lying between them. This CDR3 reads CASSQAIGTPGNTIYF. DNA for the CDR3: TGCGCCAGCAGCCAGGCTATTGGGACACCTGGAAACACCATATATTTT.

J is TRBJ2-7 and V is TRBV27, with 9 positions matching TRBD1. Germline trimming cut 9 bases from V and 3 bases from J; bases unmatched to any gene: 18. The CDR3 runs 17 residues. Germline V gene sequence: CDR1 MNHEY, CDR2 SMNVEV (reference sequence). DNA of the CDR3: TGTGCCAGTAAGACCAAAGAACGTTTGACAGGGGGCTACGAGCAGTACTTC. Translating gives CASKTKERLTGGYEQYF.

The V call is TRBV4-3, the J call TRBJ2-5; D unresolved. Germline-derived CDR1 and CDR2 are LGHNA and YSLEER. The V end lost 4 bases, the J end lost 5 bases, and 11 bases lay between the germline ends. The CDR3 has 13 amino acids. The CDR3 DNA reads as TGCGCCAGCAGCCTCGGTAGGCTGGAGACCCAGTACTTC. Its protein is CASSLGRLETQYF.

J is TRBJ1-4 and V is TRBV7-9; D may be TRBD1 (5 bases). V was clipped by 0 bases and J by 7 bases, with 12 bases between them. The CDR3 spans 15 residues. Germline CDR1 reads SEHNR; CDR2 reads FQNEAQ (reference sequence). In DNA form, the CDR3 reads TGTGCCAGCAGCTTAGCCCGTCCGAGGGGTGAAAAACTGTTTTTT. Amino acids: CASSLARPRGEKLFF.

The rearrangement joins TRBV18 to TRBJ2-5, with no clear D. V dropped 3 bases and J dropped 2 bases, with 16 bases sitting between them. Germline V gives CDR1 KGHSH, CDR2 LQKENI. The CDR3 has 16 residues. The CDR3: CASSPSGLPTQETQYF. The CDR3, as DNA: TGTGCCAGCTCACCCTCGGGTCTCCCAACACAAGAGACCCAGTACTTC.

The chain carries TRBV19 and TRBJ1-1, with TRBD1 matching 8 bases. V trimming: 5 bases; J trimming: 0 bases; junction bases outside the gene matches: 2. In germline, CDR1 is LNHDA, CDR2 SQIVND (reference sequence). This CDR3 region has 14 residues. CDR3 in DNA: TGTGCCAGTAGTCCGGACAGGGTGAACACTGAAGCTTTCTTT. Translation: CASSPDRVNTEAFF. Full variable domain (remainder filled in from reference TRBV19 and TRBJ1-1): DGGITQSPKYLFRKEGQNVTLSCEQNLNHDAMYWYRQDPGQGLRLIYYSQIVNDFQKGDIAEGYSVSREKKESFPLTVTSAQKNPTAFYLCASSPDRVNTEAFFGQGTRLTVV.